The T cell receptor beta chain described here comes from a study of blood T cell repertoires in COVID-19. Study at large: PBMCs, B-cell-depleted T cells, or T cells provided the cDNA or gDNA that made up the material.

This CDR3 is 15 amino acids long. Per germline, CDR1 SGHTA and CDR2 FQGNSA. V was pared by 3 bases and J by 8 bases, with 19 bases between. Using immunoSEQ multiplex PCR, the repertoire was profiled, and TCRdb retains in-frame clones only, with some absent. The sample includes tens of thousands of clones, 83% seen only once; the top ten take about 29%. This sequence was found in a woman older than 75 with acute or convalescent COVID-19. Sequences were obtained from peripheral blood. V is TRBV7-2 and J is TRBJ1-2, with a tentative D call TRBD1 (6 bases). The CDR3 sequence: CASSLVNRQESGYTF. CDR3 nucleotide sequence: TGTGCCAGCAGCTTGGTCAACCGACAGGAGTCGGGCTACACCTTC.